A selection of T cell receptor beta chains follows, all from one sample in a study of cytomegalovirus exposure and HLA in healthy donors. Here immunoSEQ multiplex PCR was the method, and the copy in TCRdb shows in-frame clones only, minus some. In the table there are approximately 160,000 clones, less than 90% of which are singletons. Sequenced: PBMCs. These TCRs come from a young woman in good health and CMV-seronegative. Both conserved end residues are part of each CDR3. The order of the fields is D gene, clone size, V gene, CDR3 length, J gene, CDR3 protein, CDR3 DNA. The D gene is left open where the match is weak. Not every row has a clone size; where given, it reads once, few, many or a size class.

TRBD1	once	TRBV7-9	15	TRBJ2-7	CASSPRTGVGGEQYF	TGTGCCAGCAGCCCCCGGACAGGGGTCGGGGGCGAGCAGTACTTC
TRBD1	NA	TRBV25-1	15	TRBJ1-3	CASSSPGQGRNTIYF	TGTGCCAGCAGCTCCCCGGGACAGGGCCGAAACACCATATATTTT
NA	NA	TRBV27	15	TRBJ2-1	CASSYRASWTNEQFF	TGTGCCAGCAGTTACAGGGCCTCCTGGACTAATGAGCAGTTCTTC
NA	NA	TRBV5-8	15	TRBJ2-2	CASSQPGKNTGELFF	TGTGCCAGCAGCCAACCGGGAAAAAACACCGGGGAGCTGTTTTTT
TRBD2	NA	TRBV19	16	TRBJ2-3	CASSMAGLADTDTQYF	TGTGCCAGTAGTATGGCCGGACTAGCGGACACAGATACGCAGTATTTT
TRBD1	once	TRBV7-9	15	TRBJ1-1	CASSLAGGLNTEAFF	TGTGCCAGCAGCTTAGCAGGGGGCCTGAACACTGAAGCTTTCTTT
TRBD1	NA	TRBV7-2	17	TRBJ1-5	CASSYTGGAGATQPQHF	TGTGCCAGCAGCTACACAGGGGGCGCAGGGGCAACCCAGCCCCAGCATTTT
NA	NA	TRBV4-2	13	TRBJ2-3	CASSQVRADTQYF	TGTGCCAGCAGCCAAGTCAGGGCAGATACGCAGTATTTT
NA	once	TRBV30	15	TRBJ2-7	CAWSRGRVQSPEQYF	TGTGCCTGGAGCCGAGGGCGAGTCCAAAGTCCCGAGCAGTACTTC
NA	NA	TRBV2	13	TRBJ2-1	CASPAGANNEQFF	TGTGCCAGCCCTGCCGGGGCCAACAATGAGCAGTTCTTC
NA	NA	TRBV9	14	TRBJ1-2	CASSVGNLGGSYTF	TGTGCCAGCAGCGTAGGAAATTTGGGGGGGAGCTACACCTTC
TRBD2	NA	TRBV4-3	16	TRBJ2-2	CASSHLAGVDTGELFF	TGCGCCAGCAGCCACCTAGCGGGAGTCGACACCGGGGAGCTGTTTTTT
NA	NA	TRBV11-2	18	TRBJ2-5	CASSLLGIPRQDQETQYF	TGTGCCAGCAGCTTACTTGGTATCCCAAGACAAGACCAAGAGACCCAGTACTTC
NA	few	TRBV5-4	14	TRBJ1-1	CASSVDILVTEAFF	TGTGCCAGCAGCGTGGACATTCTAGTCACTGAAGCTTTCTTT
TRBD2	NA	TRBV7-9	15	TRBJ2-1	CASSLTGLVIDEQFF	TGTGCCAGCAGCCTAACGGGACTAGTCATCGATGAGCAGTTCTTC
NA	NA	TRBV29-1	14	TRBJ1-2	CSVESGSRWYGYTF	TGCAGCGTTGAATCCGGATCGCGATGGTATGGCTACACCTTC
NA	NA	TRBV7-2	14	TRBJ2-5	CASSQLDGQETQYF	TGTGCCAGCAGTCAACTAGATGGGCAAGAGACCCAGTACTTC
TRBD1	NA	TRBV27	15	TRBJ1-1	CASRRLDRGNTEAFF	TGTGCCAGCAGAAGATTGGACAGGGGGAACACTGAAGCTTTCTTT
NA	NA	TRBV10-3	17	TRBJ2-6	CAISEGYGYSGANVLTF	TGTGCCATCAGTGAGGGATACGGGTACTCTGGGGCCAACGTCCTGACTTTC
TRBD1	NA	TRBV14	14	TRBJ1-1	CASSRDRKNTEAFF	TGTGCCAGCAGCCGGGACAGAAAGAACACTGAAGCTTTCTTT
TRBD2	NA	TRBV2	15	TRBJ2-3	CASTRTRQITDTQYF	TGTGCCAGCACTCGGACTAGGCAGATCACAGATACGCAGTATTTT
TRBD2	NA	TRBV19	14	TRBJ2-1	CASSDTSGPLEQFF	TGTGCCAGTAGCGACACTAGCGGCCCTTTGGAGCAGTTCTTC
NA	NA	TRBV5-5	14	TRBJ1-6	CASSLSDRNSPLHF	TGTGCCAGCAGCTTGTCAGATCGCAATTCACCCCTCCACTTT
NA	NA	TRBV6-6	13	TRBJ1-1	CASSTRVNTEAFF	TGTGCCAGCAGTACCAGGGTGAACACTGAAGCTTTCTTT
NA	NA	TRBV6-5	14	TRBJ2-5	CASSYGQAIQTQYF	TGTGCCAGCAGTTACGGCCAGGCAATACAGACCCAGTACTTC
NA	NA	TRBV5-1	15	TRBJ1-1	CASSPGDSTNTEAFF	TGCGCCAGCAGCCCGGGAGACAGCACGAACACTGAAGCTTTCTTT
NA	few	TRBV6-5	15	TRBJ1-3	CASSYEPASGNTIYF	TGTGCCAGCAGTTACGAGCCGGCTTCTGGAAACACCATATATTTT
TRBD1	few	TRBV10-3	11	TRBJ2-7	CAIRRDSEQYF	TGTGCCATCAGGAGGGACAGCGAGCAGTACTTC
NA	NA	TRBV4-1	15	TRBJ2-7	CASSQVQGLTYEQYF	TGCGCCAGCAGCCAAGTCCAAGGTCTTACCTACGAGCAGTACTTC
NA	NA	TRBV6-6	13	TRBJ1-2	CASSRTQPTGYTF	TGTGCCAGCTCACGCACCCAACCGACAGGCTACACCTTC
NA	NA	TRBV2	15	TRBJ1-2	CASRRGSAGNYGYTF	TGTGCCAGCAGGCGGGGATCAGCGGGTAACTATGGCTACACCTTC
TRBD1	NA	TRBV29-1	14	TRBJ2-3	CSVDTGERMDTQYF	TGCAGCGTTGATACAGGGGAAAGGATGGATACGCAGTATTTT